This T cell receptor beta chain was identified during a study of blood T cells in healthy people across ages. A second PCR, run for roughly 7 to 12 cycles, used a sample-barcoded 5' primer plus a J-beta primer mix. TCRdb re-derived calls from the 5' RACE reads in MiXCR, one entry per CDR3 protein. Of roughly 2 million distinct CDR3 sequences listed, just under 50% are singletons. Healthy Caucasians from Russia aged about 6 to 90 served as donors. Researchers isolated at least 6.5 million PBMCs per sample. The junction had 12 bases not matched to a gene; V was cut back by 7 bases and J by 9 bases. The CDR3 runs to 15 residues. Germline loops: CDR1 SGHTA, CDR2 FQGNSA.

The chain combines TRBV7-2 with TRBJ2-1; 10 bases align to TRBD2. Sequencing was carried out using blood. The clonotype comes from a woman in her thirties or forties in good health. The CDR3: CASIREAGGQLEQFF. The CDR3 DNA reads TGTGCCAGCATCCGAGAAGCGGGGGGGCAGCTTGAGCAGTTCTTC.